This T cell receptor beta chain was obtained from a study of blood T cells in healthy people across ages. Looked up from germline, CDR1 is DFQATT and CDR2 is SNEGSKA (reference sequence). V gave up 3 bases and J gave up 2 bases; unmatched junction bases: 8. CDR3 length equals 15 residues. Together with a sample-barcoded 5' primer, a J-beta primer mix was included in a second PCR lasting about 7 to 12 cycles. TCRdb re-derived calls from the 5' RACE reads in MiXCR, one entry per CDR3 protein. The table shows about 1.6 million distinct CDR3 sequences, with 30% to 35% occurring only once. Worth noting for this clonotype: What it recognizes is unknown.

Every donor gave around 10 milliliters of peripheral blood. Overall study results and limits: A roughly linear age-dependent decrease characterized TCR beta diversity per million T cells. Diversity was higher, and naive CD4+ cells more numerous, in long-lived donors than in aged donors.

The TCR comes from a woman under 40 in good health. Sequenced: blood. The gene calls are TRBV20-1 and TRBJ2-5; TRBD1 aligns across 8 bases. This CDR3 reads CSASGDRLSQETQYF. DNA for the CDR3: TGCAGTGCTAGCGGGGACAGGTTAAGTCAAGAGACCCAGTACTTC.